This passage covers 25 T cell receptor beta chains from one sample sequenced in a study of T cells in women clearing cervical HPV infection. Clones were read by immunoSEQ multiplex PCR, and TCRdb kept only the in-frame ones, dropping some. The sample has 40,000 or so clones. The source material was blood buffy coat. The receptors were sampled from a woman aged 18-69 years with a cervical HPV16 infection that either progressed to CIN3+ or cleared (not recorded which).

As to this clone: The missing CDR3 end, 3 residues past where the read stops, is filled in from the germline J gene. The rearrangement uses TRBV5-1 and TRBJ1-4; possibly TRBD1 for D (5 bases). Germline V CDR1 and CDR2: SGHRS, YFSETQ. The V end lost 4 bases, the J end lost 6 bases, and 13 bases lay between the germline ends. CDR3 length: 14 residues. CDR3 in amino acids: CASSTGRGDEKLFF. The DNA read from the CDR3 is TGCGCCAGCAGCACCGGGAGGGGAGATGAAAAA.

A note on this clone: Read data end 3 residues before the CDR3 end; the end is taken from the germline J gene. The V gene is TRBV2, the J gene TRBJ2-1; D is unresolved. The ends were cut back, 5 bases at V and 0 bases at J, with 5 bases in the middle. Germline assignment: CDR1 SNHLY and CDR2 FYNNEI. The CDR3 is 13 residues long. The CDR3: CASSSVSYNEQFF. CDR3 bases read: TGTGCCAGCAGTTCAGTCTCCTACAATGAG.

The CDR3 protein is CASSWGQMNTEAFF. CDR3 bases read: TGTGCCAGCAGCTGGGGACAAATGAACACTGAA. V usage is TRBV7-2 and J usage is TRBJ1-1; maybe TRBD1 (6 bases). The read comes to an end 3 residues before the CDR3 does, leaving the germline J gene to fill in the end. Germline CDR1 SGHTA, CDR2 FQGNSA. The CDR3 runs to 14 residues. The V gene lost 4 bases and the J gene lost 0 bases, with 9 bases spanning the gap.

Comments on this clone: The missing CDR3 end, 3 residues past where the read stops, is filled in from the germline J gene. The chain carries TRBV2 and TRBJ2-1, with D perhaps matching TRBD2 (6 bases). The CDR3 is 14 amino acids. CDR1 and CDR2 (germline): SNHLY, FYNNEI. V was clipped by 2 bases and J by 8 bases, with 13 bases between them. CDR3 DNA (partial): TGTGCCAGCAGTGAATCGACTAGTAAGGATGAG. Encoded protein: CASSESTSKDE. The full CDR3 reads CASSESTSKDEQFF. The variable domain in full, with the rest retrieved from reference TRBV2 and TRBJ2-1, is EPEVTQTPSHQVTQMGQEVILRCVPISNHLYFYWYRQILGQKVEFLVSFYNNEISEKSEIFDDQFSVERPDGSNFTLKIRSTKLEDSAMYFCASSESTSKDEQFFGPGTRLTVL.

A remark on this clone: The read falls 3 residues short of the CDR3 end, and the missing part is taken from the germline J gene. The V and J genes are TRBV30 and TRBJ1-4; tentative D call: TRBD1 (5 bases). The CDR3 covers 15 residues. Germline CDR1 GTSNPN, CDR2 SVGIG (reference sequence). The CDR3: CASITPAGNNSPLFF. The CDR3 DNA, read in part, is TGTGCCTCGATCACCCCGGCAGGGAATAATTCACCA.

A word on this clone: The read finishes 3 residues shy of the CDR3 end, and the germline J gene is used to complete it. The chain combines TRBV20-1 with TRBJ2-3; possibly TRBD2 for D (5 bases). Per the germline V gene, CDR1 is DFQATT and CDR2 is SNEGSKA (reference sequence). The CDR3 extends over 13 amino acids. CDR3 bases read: TGCAGTGCTAGTTCTAGCAGCCAAGAGACG. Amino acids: CSASSSSQET. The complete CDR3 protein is CSASSSSQETQYF.

The chain's CDR3 is CASSSQYTGELFF. Partial CDR3 DNA: TGTGCCAGCAGCTCACAATACACCGGGGAG. The chain links TRBV7-9 to TRBJ2-2; no reliable D call. Read coverage stops 3 residues before the CDR3 terminus; the germline J gene supplies the remainder. This CDR3 comprises 13 residues. Looked up from germline, CDR1 is SEHNR and CDR2 is FQNEAQ (reference sequence). V shed 4 bases and J shed 3 bases, with 6 bases lying between them.

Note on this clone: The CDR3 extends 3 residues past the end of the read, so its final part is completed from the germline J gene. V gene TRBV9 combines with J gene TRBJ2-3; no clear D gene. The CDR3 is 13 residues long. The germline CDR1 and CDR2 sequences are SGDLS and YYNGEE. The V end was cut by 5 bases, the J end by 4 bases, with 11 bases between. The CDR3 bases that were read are TGTGCCAGCAGTGACCCTAGAGCAGATACG. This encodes CASSDPRADT. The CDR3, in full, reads CASSDPRADTQYF.

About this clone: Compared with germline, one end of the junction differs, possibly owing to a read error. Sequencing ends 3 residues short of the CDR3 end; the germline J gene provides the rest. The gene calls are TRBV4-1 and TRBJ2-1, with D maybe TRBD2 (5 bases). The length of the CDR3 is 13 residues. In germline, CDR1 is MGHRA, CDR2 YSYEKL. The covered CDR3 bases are TGCGCCAGCAGCCAAGGAGGGTACAGTGAG. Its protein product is CASSQGGYSE. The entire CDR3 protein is CASSQGGYSEQFF.

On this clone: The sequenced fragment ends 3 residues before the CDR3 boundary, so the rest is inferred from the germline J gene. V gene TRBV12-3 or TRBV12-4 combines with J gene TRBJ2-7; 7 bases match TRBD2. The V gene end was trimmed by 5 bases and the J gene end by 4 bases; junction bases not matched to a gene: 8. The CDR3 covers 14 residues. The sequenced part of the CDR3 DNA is TGTGCCAGCAGTACTCCGGGACTATCGTACGAG. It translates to CASSTPGLSYE. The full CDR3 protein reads CASSTPGLSYEQYF.

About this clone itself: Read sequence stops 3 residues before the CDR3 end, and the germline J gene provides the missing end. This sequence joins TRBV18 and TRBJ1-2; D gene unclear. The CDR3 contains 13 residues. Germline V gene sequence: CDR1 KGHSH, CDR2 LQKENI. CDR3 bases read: TGTGCCAGCTCACCACCAGCGGGATCCGGC. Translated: CASSPPAGSG. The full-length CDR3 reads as CASSPPAGSGYTF.

The CDR3 sequence is CAWTIRGTSEKLFF. CDR3 DNA (partial): TGTGCCTGGACTATCAGGGGGACGAGTGAAAAA. The chain links TRBV30 to TRBJ1-4, with 7 bases aligning to TRBD1. The read ends 3 residues shy of where the CDR3 ends; the end is completed using the germline J gene. The germline V gene has CDR1 GTSNPN and CDR2 SVGIG (reference sequence). Trimming cost V 4 bases and J 7 bases; bases outside gene matches: 9. The CDR3 spans 14 residues.

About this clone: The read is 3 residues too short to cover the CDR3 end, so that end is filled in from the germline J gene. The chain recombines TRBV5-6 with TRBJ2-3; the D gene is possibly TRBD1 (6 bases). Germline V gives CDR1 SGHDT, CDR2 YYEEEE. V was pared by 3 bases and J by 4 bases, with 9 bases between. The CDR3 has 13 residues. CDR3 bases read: TGTGCCAGCAGCTGGGGACAAGCAGATACG. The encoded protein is CASSWGQADT. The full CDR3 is CASSWGQADTQYF.

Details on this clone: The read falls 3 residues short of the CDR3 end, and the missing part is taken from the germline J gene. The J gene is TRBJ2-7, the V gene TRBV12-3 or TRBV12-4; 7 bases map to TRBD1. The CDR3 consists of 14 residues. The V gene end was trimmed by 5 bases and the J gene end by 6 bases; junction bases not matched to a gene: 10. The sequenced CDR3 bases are TGTGCCAGCAGTCTACGACAGGGTTTTTCCGAG. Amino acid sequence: CASSLRQGFSE. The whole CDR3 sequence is CASSLRQGFSEQYF.

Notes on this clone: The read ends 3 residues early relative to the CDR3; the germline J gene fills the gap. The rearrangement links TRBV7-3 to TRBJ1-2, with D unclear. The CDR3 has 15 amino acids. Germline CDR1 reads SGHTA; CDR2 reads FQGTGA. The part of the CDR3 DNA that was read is TGTGCCAGCAGCTTAGGAGCGGGTTACACAGATACC. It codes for CASSLGAGYTDT. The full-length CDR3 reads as CASSLGAGYTDTYTF.

CDR3 bases read: TGTGCCAGTAGTTGGTCTGAGGGGGGCAATCAGCCC. Translation gives CASSWSEGGNQP. The complete CDR3 sequence is CASSWSEGGNQPQHF. The chain links TRBV19 to TRBJ1-5, with a possible D match to TRBD1 (6 bases). The read stops 3 residues short of the end of the CDR3; the missing end is completed from the germline J gene. The CDR3 has 15 amino acids. Germline V gene data show CDR1 as LNHDA and CDR2 as SQIVND (reference sequence). Deletions cut 5 bases from V and 2 bases from J, with 13 bases between.

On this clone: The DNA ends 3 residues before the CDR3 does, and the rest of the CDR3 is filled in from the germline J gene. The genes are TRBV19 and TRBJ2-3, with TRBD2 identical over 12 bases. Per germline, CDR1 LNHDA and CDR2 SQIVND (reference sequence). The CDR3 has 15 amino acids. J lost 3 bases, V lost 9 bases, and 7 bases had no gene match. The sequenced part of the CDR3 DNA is TGTGCCAGGACCGGACTAGCGGGATATACAGATACG. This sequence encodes CARTGLAGYTDT. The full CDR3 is CARTGLAGYTDTQYF. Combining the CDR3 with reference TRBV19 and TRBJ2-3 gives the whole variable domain DGGITQSPKYLFRKEGQNVTLSCEQNLNHDAMYWYRQDPGQGLRLIYYSQIVNDFQKGDIAEGYSVSREKKESFPLTVTSAQKNPTAFYLCARTGLAGYTDTQYFGPGTRLTVL.

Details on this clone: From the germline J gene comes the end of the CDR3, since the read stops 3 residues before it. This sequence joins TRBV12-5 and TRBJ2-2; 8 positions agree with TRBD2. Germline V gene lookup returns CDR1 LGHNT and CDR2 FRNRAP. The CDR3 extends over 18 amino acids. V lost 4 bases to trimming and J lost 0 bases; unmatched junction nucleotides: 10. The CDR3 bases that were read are TGTGCTAGTGGTTCCCCCACGATAGCGGGATCGAACACCGGGGAG. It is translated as CASGSPTIAGSNTGE. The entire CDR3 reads CASGSPTIAGSNTGELFF.

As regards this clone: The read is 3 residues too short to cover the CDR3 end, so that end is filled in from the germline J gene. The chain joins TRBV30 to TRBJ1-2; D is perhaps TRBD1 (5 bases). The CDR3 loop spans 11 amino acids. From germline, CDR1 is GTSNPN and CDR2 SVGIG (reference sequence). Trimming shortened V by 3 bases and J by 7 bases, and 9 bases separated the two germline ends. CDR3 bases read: TGTGCCTGGAGCCCCCAGGGTGGC. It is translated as CAWSPQGG. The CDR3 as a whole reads CAWSPQGGYTF.

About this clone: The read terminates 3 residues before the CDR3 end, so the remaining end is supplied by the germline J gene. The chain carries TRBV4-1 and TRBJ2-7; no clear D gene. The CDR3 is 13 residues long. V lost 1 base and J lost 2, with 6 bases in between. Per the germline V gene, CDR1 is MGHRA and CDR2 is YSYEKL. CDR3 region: CASSQGGAYEQYF. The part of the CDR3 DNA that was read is TGCGCCAGCAGCCAAGGCGGCGCCTACGAG.

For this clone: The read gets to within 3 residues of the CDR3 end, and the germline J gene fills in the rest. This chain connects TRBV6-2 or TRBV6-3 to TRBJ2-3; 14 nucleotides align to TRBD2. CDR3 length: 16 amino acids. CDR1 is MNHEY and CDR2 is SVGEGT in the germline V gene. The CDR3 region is CASRPGTSGRKETQYF. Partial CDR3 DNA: TGTGCCAGCAGACCCGGGACTAGCGGGAGAAAGGAGACG.

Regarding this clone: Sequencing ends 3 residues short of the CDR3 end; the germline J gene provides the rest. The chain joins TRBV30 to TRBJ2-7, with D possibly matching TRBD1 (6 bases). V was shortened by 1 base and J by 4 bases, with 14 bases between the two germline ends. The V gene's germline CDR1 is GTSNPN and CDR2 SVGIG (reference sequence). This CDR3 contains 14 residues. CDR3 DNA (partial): TGTGCCTGGAGTGACCCCGGGCAGGGGTACGAG. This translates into CAWSDPGQGYE. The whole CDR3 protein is CAWSDPGQGYEQYF.

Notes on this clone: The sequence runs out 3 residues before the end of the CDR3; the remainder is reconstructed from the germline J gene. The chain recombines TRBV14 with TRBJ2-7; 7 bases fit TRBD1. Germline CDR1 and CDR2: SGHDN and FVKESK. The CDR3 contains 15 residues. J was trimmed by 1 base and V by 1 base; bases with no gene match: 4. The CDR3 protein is CASSQGQGVSYEQYF. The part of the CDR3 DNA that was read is TGTGCCAGCAGCCAAGGCCAGGGGGTGTCCTACGAG.

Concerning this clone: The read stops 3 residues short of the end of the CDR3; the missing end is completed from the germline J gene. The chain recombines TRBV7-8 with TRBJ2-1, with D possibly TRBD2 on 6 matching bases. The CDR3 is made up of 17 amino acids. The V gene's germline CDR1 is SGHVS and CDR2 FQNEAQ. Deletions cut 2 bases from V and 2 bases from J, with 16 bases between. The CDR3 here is CASSLPSSEGPYNEQFF. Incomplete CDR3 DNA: TGTGCCAGCAGCTTACCCTCGTCGGAGGGTCCCTACAATGAG. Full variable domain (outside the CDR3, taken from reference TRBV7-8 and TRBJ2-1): GAGVSQSPRYKVAKRGQDVALRCDPISGHVSLFWYQQALGQGPEFLTYFQNEAQLDKSGLPSDRFFAERPEGSVSTLKIQRTQQEDSAVYLCASSLPSSEGPYNEQFFGPGTRLTVL.

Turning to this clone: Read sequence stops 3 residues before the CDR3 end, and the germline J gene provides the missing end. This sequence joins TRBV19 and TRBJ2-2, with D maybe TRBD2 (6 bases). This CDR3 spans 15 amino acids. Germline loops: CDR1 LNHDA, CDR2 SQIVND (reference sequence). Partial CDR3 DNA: TGTGCCAGTAGCCGACTAGTTTCTGGGGCCAACGTG. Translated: CASSRLVSGANV. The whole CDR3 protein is CASSRLVSGANVLFF.